The 19 T cell receptor beta chains below all came from one sample that was sequenced in a study of blood T cell repertoires in COVID-19. Only in-frame clones appear in the TCRdb table, and some are missing; sequencing was by immunoSEQ multiplex PCR. Of about 120,000 clones detected, roughly 87% appear once; the ten largest clones hold 7.7%. Input material: peripheral blood. These receptors were collected from a human donor in a cohort sampled during active COVID-19.

There are a few counts of this clone. Other DNA sequences in the sample encode the same CDR3. This chain connects TRBV5-1 to TRBJ2-2, with TRBD1 identical over 7 bases. The CDR3 is 16 residues long. The V and J ends lost 0 bases and 0 bases, in that order; junction bases with no gene match: 2. Per the germline V gene, CDR1 is SGHRS and CDR2 is YFSETQ. The CDR3 region is CASSLGGTANTGELFF. The CDR3 coding sequence is TGCGCCAGCAGCTTGGGAGGGACAGCGAACACCGGGGAGCTGTTTTTT.

The chain links TRBV7-8 to TRBJ2-3, with 12 bases that match TRBD2. With V trimmed by 5 bases and J by 2 bases, 2 bases remained unmatched. Germline V gene sequence: CDR1 SGHVS, CDR2 FQNEAQ. The CDR3 has 15 residues. This CDR3 reads CASSRLAGVTDTQYF. The CDR3 DNA reads TGTGCCAGCAGCCGACTAGCGGGGGTCACAGATACGCAGTATTTT.

The chain employs TRBV28 and TRBJ2-1, with TRBD2 identical over 10 bases. The ends lost 10 bases at V and 1 base at J; junction bases unmatched: 19. There are 19 residues in the CDR3. Germline CDR1 reads MDHEN; CDR2 reads SYDVKM. CDR3 in amino acids: CATTPPALAGGRSYNEQFF. The CDR3 bases are TGTGCCACTACCCCCCCGGCCTTAGCGGGAGGAAGGTCCTACAATGAGCAGTTCTTC. Using reference TRBV28 and TRBJ2-1 for the parts outside the CDR3, the full variable domain is DVKVTQSSRYLVKRTGEKVFLECVQDMDHENMFWYRQDPGLGLRLIYFSYDVKMKEKGDIPEGYSVSREKKERFSLILESASTNQTSMYLCATTPPALAGGRSYNEQFFGPGTRLTVL.

This chain links TRBV27 with TRBJ2-5, with 9 bases aligning to TRBD2. The germline V gene encodes CDR1 MNHEY and CDR2 SMNVEV (reference sequence). J gave up 5 bases and V 3 bases, and 7 bases lay outside the gene matches. This CDR3 spans 15 amino acids. DNA of the CDR3: TGTGCCAGCAGTTTTTTAGCGGGAGTAGGGGAGACCCAGTACTTC. Amino acid sequence: CASSFLAGVGETQYF.

V usage is TRBV3-1 (or the pseudogene TRBV3-2) and J usage is TRBJ1-2; 8 nucleotides agree with TRBD1. V shed 4 bases and J 7 bases; nucleotides not matched to a gene: 8. Germline-derived CDR1 and CDR2 are LGHDT and YNNKEL (reference sequence). This CDR3 is 14 amino acids long. The CDR3 spells CASSRGQGAFGYTF. DNA of the CDR3: TGTGCCAGCAGCCGAGGTCAGGGGGCCTTTGGCTACACCTTC.

The chain combines TRBV5-6 with TRBJ2-5; 7 bases match TRBD2. The CDR3 totals 16 residues. CDR1 SGHDT and CDR2 YYEEEE come from the germline V gene. V lost 1 base and J lost 2; bases outside the gene matches: 8. Here the CDR3 DNA reads TGTGCCAGCAGCTTGTATGTGGGAGGGCATCAAGAGACCCAGTACTTC. Translation: CASSLYVGGHQETQYF.

The CDR3 protein is CASSPGQAWETQYF. As DNA, the CDR3 is TGTGCCAGTAGTCCGGGACAGGCTTGGGAGACCCAGTACTTC. The J gene is TRBJ2-5, the V gene TRBV19; 8 bases agree with TRBD1. This CDR3 is 14 amino acids long. J was trimmed by 5 bases and V by 5 bases; bases with no gene match: 7. CDR1 and CDR2 from the germline V gene are LNHDA and SQIVND (reference sequence).

This rearrangement joins TRBV29-1 to TRBJ1-6; D remains unclear. Germline CDR1 SQVTM, CDR2 ANQGSEA. The CDR3 covers 12 residues. V lost 0 bases and J 14 bases, leaving 11 bases between the germline ends. CDR3 in amino acids: CSVEEGRGSLHF. The CDR3 nucleotides are TGCAGCGTTGAAGAGGGTCGGGGATCCCTCCACTTT.

The chain uses TRBV4-2 and TRBJ1-4; 10 nucleotides line up with TRBD1. The CDR3 totals 16 residues. J lost 8 bases, V lost 1 base, and 7 bases had no gene match. The germline gives CDR1 LGHNA, CDR2 YNFKEQ. CDR3 amino acids: CASSQAQGTGDEKLFF. CDR3 in DNA: TGTGCCAGCAGCCAAGCGCAAGGGACAGGGGACGAAAAACTGTTTTTT.

This sequence joins TRBV11-3 and TRBJ1-1; weak D call: TRBD1 (5 bases). CDR1 SGHNT and CDR2 YENEEA come from the germline V gene. CDR3 size: 14 residues. V lost 1 base and J 4 bases, leaving 10 bases between the germline ends. The CDR3 reads CASSLATVGTEAFF. The DNA of the CDR3 is TGTGCCAGCAGCTTAGCGACAGTGGGCACTGAAGCTTTCTTT.

The CDR3 reads CASSEVGGGYNEQFF. Here the CDR3 DNA reads TGTGCCAGCAGTGAGGTAGGGGGGGGCTACAATGAGCAGTTCTTC. This chain links TRBV6-1 with TRBJ2-1; possibly TRBD2 for D (7 bases). CDR1 and CDR2 from the germline V gene are MNHNS and SASEGT. The CDR3 runs 15 residues. Trimming removed 3 bases at V and 3 bases at J, with 12 bases between.

This chain connects TRBV7-8 to TRBJ1-1; the match to TRBD1 covers 9 bases. CDR3 length: 13 residues. The germline CDR1 and CDR2 sequences are SGHVS and FQNEAQ. J lost 1 base, V lost 7 bases, and 1 base had no gene match. The CDR3 bases are TGTGCCAGCAAGGGACAGGGGAACACTGAAGCTTTCTTT. Protein sequence: CASKGQGNTEAFF.

This clone was detected once. The rearrangement joins TRBV29-1 to TRBJ1-1, with TRBD1 identical over 8 bases. Germline values: CDR1 SQVTM, CDR2 ANQGSEA. This CDR3 comprises 13 residues. After removal of 4 bases from V and 1 base from J, the junction contained 2 bases not matched to a gene. The CDR3 is CSVGGTGNTEAFF. DNA of the CDR3: TGCAGCGTTGGCGGGACAGGGAACACTGAAGCTTTCTTT.

This chain joins TRBV7-8 and TRBJ2-7; 8 bases align to TRBD1. The CDR3 contains 13 residues. With 3 bases clipped from V and 3 bases from J, the junction kept 1 base outside the gene matches. Germline V lookup: CDR1 SGHVS, CDR2 FQNEAQ. CDR3 in amino acids: CASSLDRVYEQYF. CDR3 in DNA: TGTGCCAGCAGCTTGGACAGGGTCTACGAGCAGTACTTC. The entire variable domain, with the rest obtained from reference TRBV7-8 and TRBJ2-7, is as follows: GAGVSQSPRYKVAKRGQDVALRCDPISGHVSLFWYQQALGQGPEFLTYFQNEAQLDKSGLPSDRFFAERPEGSVSTLKIQRTQQEDSAVYLCASSLDRVYEQYFGPGTRLTVT.

The V gene is TRBV28, the J gene TRBJ2-7, with TRBD2 matching over 8 bases. The CDR3 sequence is 16 residues long. The V and J ends lost 7 bases and 6 bases, in that order; junction bases with no gene match: 17. CDR1 and CDR2 (germline): MDHEN, SYDVKM. Written as DNA, the CDR3 is TGTGCCAGCAATTTTTTCTTAGCGGGAACCAAAGCCGAGCAGTACTTC. Amino acids: CASNFFLAGTKAEQYF. Supplemented by reference TRBV28 and TRBJ2-7, the full variable domain reads DVKVTQSSRYLVKRTGEKVFLECVQDMDHENMFWYRQDPGLGLRLIYFSYDVKMKEKGDIPEGYSVSREKKERFSLILESASTNQTSMYLCASNFFLAGTKAEQYFGPGTRLTVT.

This sequence joins TRBV19 and TRBJ2-1; D might be TRBD2 (8 bases). The V end lost 7 bases, the J end lost 8 bases, and 21 bases lay between the germline ends. CDR3 length: 15 residues. CDR1 LNHDA and CDR2 SQIVND come from the germline V gene (reference sequence). The CDR3 region has the DNA TGTGCCAGTACCCCCGGGAGGGGGCGCAAAGATGAGCAGTTCTTC. This gives the protein CASTPGRGRKDEQFF.

The gene calls are TRBV28 and TRBJ1-4, with 8 positions matching TRBD1. Looked up from germline, CDR1 is MDHEN and CDR2 is SYDVKM. The CDR3 is 15 residues long. V lost 6 bases and J lost 4; bases outside the gene matches: 7. CDR3 bases: TGTGCCAGCAGACCTGGGACAGGACTTAATGAAAAACTGTTTTTT. Translating it yields CASRPGTGLNEKLFF.

The CDR3: CASSRQGLTDTQYF. DNA of the CDR3: TGTGCCAGCAGCCGACAGGGGCTTACAGATACGCAGTATTTT. The chain recombines TRBV11-3 with TRBJ2-3, with 8 bases fitting TRBD1. The germline gives CDR1 SGHNT, CDR2 YENEEA. V lost 5 bases to trimming and J lost 3 bases; unmatched junction nucleotides: 4. CDR3 length: 14 residues.

The J gene is TRBJ2-7, the V gene TRBV5-6; 16 nucleotides match TRBD2. V was clipped by 3 bases and J by 6 bases; unmatched bases: 6. The CDR3 length is 16 residues. Germline V gene lookup returns CDR1 SGHDT and CDR2 YYEEEE. The DNA for the CDR3 is TGTGCCAGCAGCTCATCCGGGACTAGCGGGAGGGTCGAGCAGTACTTC. Translation: CASSSSGTSGRVEQYF. The variable domain in full, completed from reference TRBV5-6 and TRBJ2-7, reads DAGVTQSPTHLIKTRGQQVTLRCSPKSGHDTVSWYQQALGQGPQFIFQYYEEEERQRGNFPDRFSGHQFPNYSSELNVNALLLGDSALYLCASSSSGTSGRVEQYFGPGTRLTVT.